The 30 T cell receptor beta chains given below trace back to one sample, sequenced in a study of T cells in Graves' hyperthyroidism and ophthalmopathy (dated by TCRdb to between 2018 and 2021). Libraries were constructed by multiplex PCR. These reads were obtained on an Illumina HiSeq 2000. TCR beta CDR3 regions were amplified from RNA transcripts. For the first round of RT-PCR on the TCR CDR3, the HTBI primer set was used together with the Qiagen OneStep RT-PCR kit. In TCRdb, the public reads were trimmed at Q25 with fastp and aligned with MiXCR, with productive beta chains retained. Rows with a matching CDR3 protein are joined into one entry that keeps the most common DNA and genes. Recorded for this sample are around 600,000 distinct CDR3 sequences; more than 15% of them occurred a single time. Approximately 3.5% of the sample goes to the ten largest clones. Sequenced sample: blood. The origin of the receptors is a woman aged 40-49 years with Graves' ophthalmopathy.

This clonotype has more than one count but fewer than ten. The rearrangement uses TRBV3-1 and TRBJ2-7, with TRBD2 identical over 7 bases. The V and J ends lost 4 bases and 3 bases, in that order; junction bases with no gene match: 3. CDR3 length: 13 amino acids. CDR1 is LGHDT, CDR2 YNNKEL, per germline (reference sequence). The CDR3 DNA reads TGTGCCAGCAGCCGGGGGGAGGGCTACGAGCAGTACTTC. The encoded protein is CASSRGEGYEQYF.

This clonotype was counted between two and nine times. The rearrangement uses TRBV20-1 and TRBJ2-1, with TRBD2 matching over 9 bases. In germline, CDR1 is DFQATT, CDR2 SNEGSKA (reference sequence). This CDR3 comprises 15 residues. Losses at the gene ends were 1 base for V and 5 bases for J; bases not matched to a gene: 6. The CDR3, as DNA: TGCAGTGCTAGAGGAGGCGGGGGGGATCACAATGAGCAGTTCTTC. Its protein is CSARGGGGDHNEQFF.

The rearrangement uses TRBV28 and TRBJ2-3; TRBD1 is a possible D gene (5 bases). Trimming shortened V by 6 bases and J by 6 bases, and 10 bases separated the two germline ends. The CDR3 sequence is 12 residues long. From germline, CDR1 is MDHEN and CDR2 SYDVKM. CDR3 protein: CASRGPLDTQYF. The CDR3 nucleotides are TGTGCCAGCAGGGGGCCCCTTGATACGCAGTATTTT. Full variable domain (missing parts from reference TRBV28 and TRBJ2-3): DVKVTQSSRYLVKRTGEKVFLECVQDMDHENMFWYRQDPGLGLRLIYFSYDVKMKEKGDIPEGYSVSREKKERFSLILESASTNQTSMYLCASRGPLDTQYFGPGTRLTVL.

This clonotype has ten or more counts. This chain joins TRBV6-1 and TRBJ1-1; D is undetermined. V lost 1 base, J lost 8 bases, and 8 bases lay in between. CDR3 length: 12 residues. Germline CDR1 and CDR2: MNHNS and SASEGT. CDR3 residues: CASSEVGREAFF. The DNA of the CDR3 is TGTGCCAGCAGTGAAGTTGGCCGAGAAGCTTTCTTT.

This clonotype was found many times. The chain is built from TRBV5-8 and TRBJ1-2; no firm D call. The germline V and J ends were trimmed by 0 bases and 8 bases, with 5 bases remaining between them. The CDR3 runs to 11 residues. CDR1 is SGHTS and CDR2 is YDEGEE in the germline V gene. In nucleotides, the CDR3 is TGTGCCAGCAGCTTGGGGCAGGGCTACACCTTC. This codes for CASSLGQGYTF.

The table lists this clonotype with many counts. The genes are TRBV12-3 or TRBV12-4 and TRBJ2-1; tentative D call: TRBD2 (6 bases). This CDR3 contains 17 residues. V lost 3 bases, J lost 3 bases, and 18 bases lay in between. Here the CDR3 DNA reads TGTGCCAGCAGTTTTTCGGGGGATTCGATAAACTACAATGAGCAGTTCTTC. This codes for CASSFSGDSINYNEQFF.

The chain links TRBV15 to TRBJ2-7, with TRBD2 matching 8 bases. The CDR3 has 12 amino acids. CDR1 is LNHNV and CDR2 is YYDKDF in the germline V gene (reference sequence). The V segment lost 8 bases and the J segment 5 bases; nucleotides outside the gene matches: 5. The CDR3 DNA reads as TGTGCCACCCTCGGGGGGGGCCACGAGCAGTACTTC. Amino acid sequence: CATLGGGHEQYF.

As to this clonotype: Likely a read error: the CDR3 ends without its conserved phenylalanine or tryptophan. The rearrangement links TRBV2 to TRBJ2-7; 11 bases are a match to TRBD1. Germline lookup yields CDR1 SNHLY and CDR2 FYNNEI. V was pared by 5 bases and J by 2 bases, with 5 bases of the junction left unmatched. The CDR3 runs to 15 residues. CDR3 protein: CASSRRTGGPYEQYS. CDR3 DNA: TGTGCCAGCAGTCGAAGGACAGGGGGCCCCTACGAGCAGTACTCC.

This clonotype was picked up a small number of times. V is TRBV12-3 or TRBV12-4 and J is TRBJ2-7; D gene ambiguous. The CDR3 is 13 residues long. V was clipped by 4 bases and J by 0 bases, with 7 bases between them. The CDR3 sequence: CASSSTNSYEQYF. CDR3 nucleotide sequence: TGTGCCAGCAGTTCCACTAACTCCTACGAGCAGTACTTC.

The chain uses TRBV5-1 and TRBJ2-3, with 8 bases lining up with TRBD2. The CDR3 runs 18 residues. V lost 0 bases, J lost 5 bases, and 14 bases stayed unmatched. Germline V gene lookup returns CDR1 SGHRS and CDR2 YFSETQ. The CDR3 nucleotides read TGCGCCAGCAGCTTGGACCCTTTAGGTAGCGGGGTGAGAGATACGCAGTATTTT. It translates to CASSLDPLGSGVRDTQYF. The variable domain in full, with the rest retrieved from reference TRBV5-1 and TRBJ2-3, is KAGVTQTPRYLIKTRGQQVTLSCSPISGHRSVSWYQQTPGQGLQFLFEYFSETQRNKGNFPGRFSGRQFSNSRSEMNVSTLELGDSALYLCASSLDPLGSGVRDTQYFGPGTRLTVL.

The chain couples TRBV15 to TRBJ1-6, with D hard to call. CDR1 is LNHNV, CDR2 YYDKDF, per germline (reference sequence). Trimming took 5 bases from V and 10 from J, leaving 15 bases between them. CDR3 length: 14 amino acids. The CDR3 DNA reads as TGTGCCACCAGCCCTACCGGGCTAGGCTCACCCCTCCACTTT. Its protein product is CATSPTGLGSPLHF.

This chain links TRBV30 with TRBJ2-7; 9 bases align to TRBD1. CDR1 and CDR2 (germline): GTSNPN, SVGIG (reference sequence). Unmatched junction bases numbered 8, after V lost 3 bases and J lost 5 bases. There are 14 residues in the CDR3. CDR3 region: CAWRAGTGRDEQYF. The DNA for the CDR3 is TGTGCCTGGAGAGCCGGGACAGGGAGGGACGAGCAGTACTTC. Full variable domain (outside the CDR3, taken from reference TRBV30 and TRBJ2-7): SQTIHQWPATLVQPVGSPLSLECTVEGTSNPNLYWYRQAAGRGLQLLFYSVGIGQISSEVPQNLSASRPQDRQFILSSKKLLLSDSGFYLCAWRAGTGRDEQYFGPGTRLTVT.

In this sample, this clonotype turned up a few times. The genes are TRBV6-1 and TRBJ1-2, with D perhaps TRBD1 (6 bases). The germline V gene encodes CDR1 MNHNS and CDR2 SASEGT. The CDR3 covers 15 residues. V lost 7 bases and J lost 8, with 23 bases in between. CDR3 amino acids: CASKRFRGADDGYTF. The DNA of the CDR3 is TGTGCCAGCAAAAGGTTTAGGGGGGCGGATGACGGCTACACCTTC.

This clonotype was seen a few times. The V and J genes are TRBV28 and TRBJ2-7, with 10 positions matching TRBD1. The CDR3 is 16 amino acids. The germline gives CDR1 MDHEN, CDR2 SYDVKM. The trim removed 7 bases at V and 5 bases at J, leaving 14 bases unmatched. The CDR3 region is CASNKGLRDRGHEQYF. DNA of the CDR3: TGTGCCAGCAATAAAGGACTCCGGGACAGGGGACACGAGCAGTACTTC.

The CDR3 DNA reads TGTGCCAGCAGTGAATTTGGCGGGGGAGCCAAAAACATTCAGTACTTC. Residues: CASSEFGGGAKNIQYF. This chain connects TRBV25-1 to TRBJ2-4; 7 bases are a match to TRBD2. Trimming took 1 base from V and 0 from J; bases not matched to a gene: 3. Germline V lookup: CDR1 MGHDK, CDR2 SYGVNS. The CDR3 is 16 residues long.

The rearrangement joins TRBV2 to TRBJ2-7; 8 nucleotides align to TRBD2. Germline values: CDR1 SNHLY, CDR2 FYNNEI. Trimming took 6 bases from V and 2 from J; bases not matched to a gene: 3. CDR3 length equals 13 residues. This CDR3 is CASRNGRAYEQYF. The CDR3 DNA follows: TGTGCCAGCAGGAACGGGAGGGCCTACGAGCAGTACTTC. The full variable domain, its missing parts supplied by reference TRBV2 and TRBJ2-7, is EPEVTQTPSHQVTQMGQEVILRCVPISNHLYFYWYRQILGQKVEFLVSFYNNEISEKSEIFDDQFSVERPDGSNFTLKIRSTKLEDSAMYFCASRNGRAYEQYFGPGTRLTVT.

The rearrangement joins TRBV10-3 to TRBJ2-7, with a tentative D call TRBD2 (7 bases). This CDR3 comprises 15 residues. Looked up from germline, CDR1 is ENHRY and CDR2 is SYGVKD. V lost 8 bases to trimming and J lost 0 bases, with 17 bases between them. The CDR3 sequence: CAIGGRTSDSYEQYF. The DNA of the CDR3 is TGTGCCATCGGGGGGCGAACTAGCGACTCCTACGAGCAGTACTTC.

In this sample, this clonotype turned up many times. The chain recombines TRBV20-1 with TRBJ2-5, with D uncertain. Germline V CDR1 and CDR2: DFQATT, SNEGSKA (reference sequence). With 6 bases removed from V and 1 base from J, the gap between germline ends came to 9 bases. The CDR3 has 12 amino acids. CDR3 in amino acids: CSAPGPQETQYF. The DNA of the CDR3 is TGCAGTGCCCCCGGGCCCCAAGAGACCCAGTACTTC.

This clonotype was counted many times. This sequence joins TRBV20-1 and TRBJ2-5; TRBD2 might be the D (6 bases). CDR3 length equals 13 residues. Germline CDR1 reads DFQATT; CDR2 reads SNEGSKA (reference sequence). Trimming took 0 bases from V and 5 from J, leaving 10 bases between them. The CDR3 DNA follows: TGCAGTGCTAGAGATGCGGGGAAGGAGACCCAGTACTTC. Its protein product is CSARDAGKETQYF.

The chain joins TRBV5-1 to TRBJ2-1; D remains unclear. V was trimmed by 0 bases and J by 7 bases, leaving 17 bases between them. The germline V gene encodes CDR1 SGHRS and CDR2 YFSETQ. This CDR3 region has 16 residues. CDR3 bases: TGCGCCAGCAGCTTGGTCTTTGGCCCGGGTGGGAATGAGCAGTTCTTC. This gives the protein CASSLVFGPGGNEQFF.

V gene TRBV13 combines with J gene TRBJ2-7; 7 bases line up with TRBD1. Germline V gene data show CDR1 as PRHDT and CDR2 as FYEKMQ (reference sequence). This CDR3 is 15 amino acids long. The trim removed 5 bases at V and 1 base at J, leaving 8 bases unmatched. CDR3 residues: CASSDRDSPSYEQYF. The CDR3 DNA follows: TGTGCCAGCAGCGATCGGGACAGTCCTTCCTACGAGCAGTACTTC.

This clonotype was recorded many times. CDR3 region: CASSPSRAGANVLTF. CDR3 DNA sequence: TGTGCCAGCAGCCCTTCCAGGGCCGGGGCCAACGTCCTGACTTTC. The chain carries TRBV11-2 and TRBJ2-6, with a weak D call TRBD1 (5 bases). This CDR3 is built from 15 residues. V was shortened by 5 bases and J by 4 bases, with 12 bases between the two germline ends. Germline values: CDR1 SGHAT, CDR2 FQNNGV.

The rearrangement joins TRBV19 to TRBJ2-2, with D perhaps matching TRBD1 (6 bases). The V gene's germline CDR1 is LNHDA and CDR2 SQIVND (reference sequence). The CDR3 has 16 residues. Trimming took off 4 bases at V and 2 bases at J, with 14 bases between the two ends. DNA for the CDR3: TGTGCCAGTAGTAGGGGGACATCTCCTAACACCGGGGAGCTGTTTTTT. Its protein is CASSRGTSPNTGELFF.

This clonotype occurred a few times. The J gene is TRBJ1-3, the V gene TRBV12-5, with TRBD1 matching over 7 bases. V gave up 6 bases and J gave up 2 bases; unmatched junction bases: 13. The CDR3 loop spans 17 amino acids. Germline V CDR1 and CDR2: LGHNT, FRNRAP. The CDR3, as DNA: TGTGCTAGTGGCTCGCCTTCAGGGGGAATAACTGGAAACACCATATATTTT. Its translation: CASGSPSGGITGNTIYF.

This clonotype appeared a few times. V gene TRBV4-1 combines with J gene TRBJ1-5; 9 positions match TRBD1. The CDR3 is 16 amino acids. Unmatched junction bases numbered 3, after V lost 3 bases and J lost 0 bases. Germline values: CDR1 MGHRA, CDR2 YSYEKL. CDR3 in amino acids: CASSHTDRGSNQPQHF. Written as DNA, the CDR3 is TGCGCCAGCAGCCATACGGACAGGGGTAGCAATCAGCCCCAGCATTTT.

This clonotype has a handful of counts. The V gene is TRBV6-1, the J gene TRBJ2-3, with a possible D match to TRBD1 (6 bases). The CDR3 extends over 14 amino acids. The V end was cut by 5 bases, the J end by 5 bases, with 14 bases between. Germline lookup yields CDR1 MNHNS and CDR2 SASEGT. The chain's CDR3 is CASSLQGQRDTQYF. CDR3 bases: TGTGCCAGCAGTTTACAGGGACAACGAGATACGCAGTATTTT.

Worth noting for this clonotype: A much larger clone differs by one base, so this may be a read error. V usage is TRBV6-1 and J usage is TRBJ2-7; 11 bases match TRBD1. The germline V gene has CDR1 MNHNS and CDR2 SASEGT. V was clipped by 6 bases and J by 5 bases; unmatched bases: 6. The CDR3 runs 14 residues. The CDR3 is CASRGGQGVDEQYF. The CDR3 nucleotides are TGTGCCAGCAGAGGGGGACAGGGGGTCGACGAGCAGTACTTC.

Concerning this clonotype itself: It may be a read error: a sequence one base away is much more abundant. The chain joins TRBV28 to TRBJ1-2, with no clear D. The CDR3 length is 14 residues. Germline values: CDR1 MDHEN, CDR2 SYDVKM. The CDR3 loop is CPSSSIIERGGYTF. The DNA for the CDR3 is TGTCCCAGCAGTTCAATAATTGAGCGCGGAGGCTACACCTTC.

This clonotype was counted at least ten times. The chain links TRBV11-2 to TRBJ2-2, with D tentatively TRBD2 (5 bases). The ends were cut back, 6 bases at V and 3 bases at J, with 14 bases in the middle. Germline CDR1 is SGHAT and CDR2 is FQNNGV. CDR3 length: 15 residues. CDR3 residues: CASRQLERDTGELFF. In DNA, the CDR3 is TGTGCCAGCAGACAACTAGAGCGCGACACCGGGGAGCTGTTTTTT.

The chain joins TRBV6-1 to TRBJ2-5; 14 nucleotides line up with TRBD2. V lost 6 bases, J lost 5 bases, and 5 bases stayed unmatched. This CDR3 comprises 15 residues. Germline V gene lookup returns CDR1 MNHNS and CDR2 SASEGT. The CDR3 here is CASSRTSGGLETQYF. CDR3 coding DNA: TGTGCCAGCAGCCGGACTAGCGGGGGGCTGGAGACCCAGTACTTC.